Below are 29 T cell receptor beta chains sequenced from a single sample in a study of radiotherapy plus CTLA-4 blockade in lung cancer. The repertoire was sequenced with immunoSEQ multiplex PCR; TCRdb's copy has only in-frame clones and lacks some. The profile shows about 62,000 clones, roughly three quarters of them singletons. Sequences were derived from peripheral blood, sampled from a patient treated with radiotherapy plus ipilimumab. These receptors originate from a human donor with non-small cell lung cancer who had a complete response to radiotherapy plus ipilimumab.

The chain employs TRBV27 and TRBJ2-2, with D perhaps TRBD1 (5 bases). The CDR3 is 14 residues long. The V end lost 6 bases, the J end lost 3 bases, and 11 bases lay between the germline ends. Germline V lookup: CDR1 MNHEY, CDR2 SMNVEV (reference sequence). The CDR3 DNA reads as TGTGCCAGCAGGGGGCCCGGTTACACCGGGGAGCTGTTTTTT. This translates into CASRGPGYTGELFF.

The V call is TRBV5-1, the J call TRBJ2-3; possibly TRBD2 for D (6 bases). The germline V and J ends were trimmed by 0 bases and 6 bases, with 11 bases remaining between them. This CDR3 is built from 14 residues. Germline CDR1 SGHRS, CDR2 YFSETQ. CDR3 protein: CASSLELARDTQYF. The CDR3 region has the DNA TGCGCCAGCAGCTTGGAACTAGCAAGGGATACGCAGTATTTT.

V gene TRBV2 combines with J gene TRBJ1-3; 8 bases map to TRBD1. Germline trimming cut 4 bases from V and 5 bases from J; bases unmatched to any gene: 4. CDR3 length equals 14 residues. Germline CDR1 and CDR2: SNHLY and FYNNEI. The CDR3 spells CASSADRARNTIYF. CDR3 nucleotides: TGTGCCAGCAGTGCGGACAGGGCGAGAAACACCATATATTTT. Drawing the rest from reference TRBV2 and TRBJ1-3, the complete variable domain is EPEVTQTPSHQVTQMGQEVILRCVPISNHLYFYWYRQILGQKVEFLVSFYNNEISEKSEIFDDQFSVERPDGSNFTLKIRSTKLEDSAMYFCASSADRARNTIYFGEGSWLTVV.

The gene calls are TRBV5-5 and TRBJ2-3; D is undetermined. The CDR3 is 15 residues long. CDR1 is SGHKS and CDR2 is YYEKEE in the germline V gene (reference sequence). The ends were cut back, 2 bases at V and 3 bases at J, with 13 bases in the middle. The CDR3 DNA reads TGTGCCAGCAGCTTTATCAGGTCAAAGACAGATACGCAGTATTTT. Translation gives CASSFIRSKTDTQYF.

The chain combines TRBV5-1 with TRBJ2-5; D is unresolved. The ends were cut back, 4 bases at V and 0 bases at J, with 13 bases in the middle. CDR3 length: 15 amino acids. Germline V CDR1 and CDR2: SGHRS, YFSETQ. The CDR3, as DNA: TGCGCCAGCAGCCACCCCCTCGCGTACCAAGAGACCCAGTACTTC. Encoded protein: CASSHPLAYQETQYF.

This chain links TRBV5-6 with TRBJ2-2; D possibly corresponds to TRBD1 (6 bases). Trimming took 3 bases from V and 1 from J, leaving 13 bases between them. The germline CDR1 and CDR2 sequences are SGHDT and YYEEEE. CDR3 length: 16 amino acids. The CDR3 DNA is TGTGCCAGCAGCTATGGGGTGGACAGGAACACCGGGGAGCTGTTTTTT. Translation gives CASSYGVDRNTGELFF.

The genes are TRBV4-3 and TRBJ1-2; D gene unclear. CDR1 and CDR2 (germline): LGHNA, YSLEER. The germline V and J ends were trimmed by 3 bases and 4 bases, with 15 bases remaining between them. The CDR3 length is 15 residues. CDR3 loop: CASSQSQRTPYGYTF. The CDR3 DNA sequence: TGCGCCAGCAGCCAGTCGCAGCGTACACCCTATGGCTACACCTTC.

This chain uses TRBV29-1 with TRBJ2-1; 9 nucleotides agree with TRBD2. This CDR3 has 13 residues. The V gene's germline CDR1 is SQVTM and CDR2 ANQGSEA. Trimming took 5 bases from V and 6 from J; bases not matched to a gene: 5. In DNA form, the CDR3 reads TGCAGCGTTCCGCGGGAGGGCCCCAATGAGCAGTTCTTC. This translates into CSVPREGPNEQFF.

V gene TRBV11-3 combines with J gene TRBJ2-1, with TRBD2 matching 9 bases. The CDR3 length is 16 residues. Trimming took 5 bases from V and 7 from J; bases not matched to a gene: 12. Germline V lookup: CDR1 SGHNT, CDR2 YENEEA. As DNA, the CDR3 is TGTGCCAGCAGCCGTTTAGCGGGAGTTGGGTCGAATGAGCAGTTCTTC. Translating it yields CASSRLAGVGSNEQFF.

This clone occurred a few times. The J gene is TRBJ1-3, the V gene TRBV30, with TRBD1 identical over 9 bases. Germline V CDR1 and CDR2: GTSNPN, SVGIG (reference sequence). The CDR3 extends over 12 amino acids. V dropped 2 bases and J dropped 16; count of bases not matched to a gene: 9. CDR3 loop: CAWSRGQGRMYF. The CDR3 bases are TGTGCCTGGAGTAGGGGACAGGGTCGAATGTATTTT.

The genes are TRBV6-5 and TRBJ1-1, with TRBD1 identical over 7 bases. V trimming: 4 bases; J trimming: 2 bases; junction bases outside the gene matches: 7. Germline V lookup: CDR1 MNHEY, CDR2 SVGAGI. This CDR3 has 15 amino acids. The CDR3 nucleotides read TGTGCCAGCAGTTCCCCGACAGGGCTTAACACTGAAGCTTTCTTT. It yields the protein CASSSPTGLNTEAFF.

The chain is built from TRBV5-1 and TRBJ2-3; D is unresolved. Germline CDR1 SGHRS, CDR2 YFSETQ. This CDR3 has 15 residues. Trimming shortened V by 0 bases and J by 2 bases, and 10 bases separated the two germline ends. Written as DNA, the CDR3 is TGCGCCAGCAGCTTGGCCCAAACTTACACAGATACGCAGTATTTT. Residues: CASSLAQTYTDTQYF.

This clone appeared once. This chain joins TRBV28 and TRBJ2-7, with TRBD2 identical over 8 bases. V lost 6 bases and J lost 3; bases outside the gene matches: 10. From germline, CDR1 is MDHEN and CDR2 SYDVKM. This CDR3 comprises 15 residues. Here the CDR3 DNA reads TGTGCCAGCAGGGAACCAGCGGGAGCCGGCTACGAGCAGTACTTC. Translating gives CASREPAGAGYEQYF.

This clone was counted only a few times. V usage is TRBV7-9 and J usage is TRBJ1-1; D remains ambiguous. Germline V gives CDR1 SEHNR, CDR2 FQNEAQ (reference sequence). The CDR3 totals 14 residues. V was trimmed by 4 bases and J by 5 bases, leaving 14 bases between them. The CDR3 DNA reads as TGTGCCAGCAGCTCTCGCACGGGATGGACTGAAGCTTTCTTT. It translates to CASSSRTGWTEAFF. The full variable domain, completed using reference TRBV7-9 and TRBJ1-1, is DTGVSQNPRHKITKRGQNVTFRCDPISEHNRLYWYRQTLGQGPEFLTYFQNEAQLEKSRLLSDRFSAERPKGSFSTLEIQRTEQGDSAMYLCASSSRTGWTEAFFGQGTRLTVV.

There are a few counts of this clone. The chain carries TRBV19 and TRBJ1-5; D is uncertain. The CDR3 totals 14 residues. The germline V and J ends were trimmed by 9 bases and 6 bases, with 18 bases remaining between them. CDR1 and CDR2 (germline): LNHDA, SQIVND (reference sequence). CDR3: CASNDPGRGQPQHF. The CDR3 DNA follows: TGTGCCAGCAACGATCCAGGCCGGGGTCAGCCCCAGCATTTT.

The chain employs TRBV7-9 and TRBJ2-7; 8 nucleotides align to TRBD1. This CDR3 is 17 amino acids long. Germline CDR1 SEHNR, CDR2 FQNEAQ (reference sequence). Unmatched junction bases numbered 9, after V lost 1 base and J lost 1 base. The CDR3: CASSLVTATGVSYEQYF. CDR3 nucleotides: TGTGCCAGCAGCTTAGTTACCGCGACAGGGGTTTCCTACGAGCAGTACTTC. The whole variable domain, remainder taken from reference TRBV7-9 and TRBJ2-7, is DTGVSQNPRHKITKRGQNVTFRCDPISEHNRLYWYRQTLGQGPEFLTYFQNEAQLEKSRLLSDRFSAERPKGSFSTLEIQRTEQGDSAMYLCASSLVTATGVSYEQYFGPGTRLTVT.

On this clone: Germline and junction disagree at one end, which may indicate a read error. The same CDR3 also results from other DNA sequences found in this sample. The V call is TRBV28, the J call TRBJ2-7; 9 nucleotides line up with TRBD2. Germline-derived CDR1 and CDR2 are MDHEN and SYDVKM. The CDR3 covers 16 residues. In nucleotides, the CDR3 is TGTGCCAGCAGTTTTATAGCGGGAGCTGTATGGGACGAGCAGTATTTC. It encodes CASSFIAGAVWDEQYF. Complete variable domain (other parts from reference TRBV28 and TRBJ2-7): DVKVTQSSRYLVKRTGEKVFLECVQDMDHENMFWYRQDPGLGLRLIYFSYDVKMKEKGDIPEGYSVSREKKERFSLILESASTNQTSMYLCASSFIAGAVWDEQYFGPGTRLTVT.

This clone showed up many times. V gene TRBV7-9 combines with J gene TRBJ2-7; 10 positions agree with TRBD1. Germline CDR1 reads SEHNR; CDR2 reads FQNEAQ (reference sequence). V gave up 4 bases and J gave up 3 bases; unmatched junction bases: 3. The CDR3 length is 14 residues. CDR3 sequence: CASSSRDRGYEQYF. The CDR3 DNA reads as TGTGCCAGCAGCTCCCGGGACAGGGGCTACGAGCAGTACTTC. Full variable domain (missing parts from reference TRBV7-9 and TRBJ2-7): DTGVSQNPRHKITKRGQNVTFRCDPISEHNRLYWYRQTLGQGPEFLTYFQNEAQLEKSRLLSDRFSAERPKGSFSTLEIQRTEQGDSAMYLCASSSRDRGYEQYFGPGTRLTVT.

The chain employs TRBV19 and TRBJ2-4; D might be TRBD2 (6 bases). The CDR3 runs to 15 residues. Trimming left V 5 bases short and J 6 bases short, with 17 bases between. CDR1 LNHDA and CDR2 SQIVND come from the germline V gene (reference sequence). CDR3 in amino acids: CASSDIARRGNIQYF. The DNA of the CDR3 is TGTGCCAGTAGTGATATAGCGAGGAGGGGAAACATTCAGTACTTC. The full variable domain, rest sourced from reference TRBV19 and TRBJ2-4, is DGGITQSPKYLFRKEGQNVTLSCEQNLNHDAMYWYRQDPGQGLRLIYYSQIVNDFQKGDIAEGYSVSREKKESFPLTVTSAQKNPTAFYLCASSDIARRGNIQYFGAGTRLSVL.

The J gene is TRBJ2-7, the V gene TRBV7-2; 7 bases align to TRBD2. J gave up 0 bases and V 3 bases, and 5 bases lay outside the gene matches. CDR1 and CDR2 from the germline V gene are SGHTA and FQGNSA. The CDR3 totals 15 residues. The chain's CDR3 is CASSLLPGGSYEQYF. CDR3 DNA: TGTGCCAGCAGCTTGCTGCCGGGAGGCTCCTACGAGCAGTACTTC.

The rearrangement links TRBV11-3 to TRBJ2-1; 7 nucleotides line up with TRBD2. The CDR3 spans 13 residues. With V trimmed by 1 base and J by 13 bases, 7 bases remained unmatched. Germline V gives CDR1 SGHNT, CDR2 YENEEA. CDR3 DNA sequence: TGTGCCAGCAGCTTAGTCCAGACTAGCCTTCAGTTCTTC. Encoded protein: CASSLVQTSLQFF.

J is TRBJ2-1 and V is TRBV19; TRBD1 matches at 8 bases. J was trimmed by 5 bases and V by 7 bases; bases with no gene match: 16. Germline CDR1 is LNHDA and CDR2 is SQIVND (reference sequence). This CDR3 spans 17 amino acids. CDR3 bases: TGTGCCAGTATCCCGAACCGCGGACAGGGTAGGAACAATGAGCAGTTCTTC. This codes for CASIPNRGQGRNNEQFF. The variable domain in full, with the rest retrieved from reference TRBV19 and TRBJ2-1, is DGGITQSPKYLFRKEGQNVTLSCEQNLNHDAMYWYRQDPGQGLRLIYYSQIVNDFQKGDIAEGYSVSREKKESFPLTVTSAQKNPTAFYLCASIPNRGQGRNNEQFFGPGTRLTVL.

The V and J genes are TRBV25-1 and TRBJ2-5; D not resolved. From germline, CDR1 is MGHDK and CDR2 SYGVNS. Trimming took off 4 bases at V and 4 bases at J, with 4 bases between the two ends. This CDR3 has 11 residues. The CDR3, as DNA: TGTGCCAGCAGTGGAGGAGAGACCCAGTACTTC. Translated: CASSGGETQYF. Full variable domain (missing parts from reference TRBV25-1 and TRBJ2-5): EADIYQTPRYLVIGTGKKITLECSQTMGHDKMYWYQQDPGMELHLIHYSYGVNSTEKGDLSSESTVSRIRTEHFPLTLESARPSHTSQYLCASSGGETQYFGPGTRLLVL.

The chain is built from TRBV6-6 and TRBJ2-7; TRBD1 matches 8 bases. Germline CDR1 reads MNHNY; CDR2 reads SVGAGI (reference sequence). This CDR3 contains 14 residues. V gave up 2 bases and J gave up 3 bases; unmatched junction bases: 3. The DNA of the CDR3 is TGTGCCAGCAGTTACCAAACAGGGGGCTACGAGCAGTACTTC. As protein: CASSYQTGGYEQYF.

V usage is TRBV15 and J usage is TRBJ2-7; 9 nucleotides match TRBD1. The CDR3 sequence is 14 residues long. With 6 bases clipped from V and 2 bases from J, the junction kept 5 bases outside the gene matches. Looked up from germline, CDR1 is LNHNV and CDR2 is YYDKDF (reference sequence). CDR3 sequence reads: CATRRGTGTYEQYF. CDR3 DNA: TGTGCCACCAGACGCGGGACAGGGACCTACGAGCAGTACTTC.

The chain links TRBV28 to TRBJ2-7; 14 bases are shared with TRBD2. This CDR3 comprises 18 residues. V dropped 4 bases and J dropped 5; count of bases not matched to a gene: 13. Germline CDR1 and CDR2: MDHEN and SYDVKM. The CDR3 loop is CASSWGSGTSGSFDEQYF. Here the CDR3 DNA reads TGTGCCAGCAGTTGGGGCTCCGGGACTAGCGGGAGCTTCGACGAGCAGTACTTC.

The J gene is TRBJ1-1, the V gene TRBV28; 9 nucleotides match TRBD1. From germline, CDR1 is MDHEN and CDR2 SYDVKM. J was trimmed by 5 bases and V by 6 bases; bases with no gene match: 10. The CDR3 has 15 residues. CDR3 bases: TGTGCCAGCAGCCTCCAGGGACAGGGTCGGACTGAAGCTTTCTTT. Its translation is CASSLQGQGRTEAFF. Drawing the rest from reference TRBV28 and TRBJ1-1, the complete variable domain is DVKVTQSSRYLVKRTGEKVFLECVQDMDHENMFWYRQDPGLGLRLIYFSYDVKMKEKGDIPEGYSVSREKKERFSLILESASTNQTSMYLCASSLQGQGRTEAFFGQGTRLTVV.

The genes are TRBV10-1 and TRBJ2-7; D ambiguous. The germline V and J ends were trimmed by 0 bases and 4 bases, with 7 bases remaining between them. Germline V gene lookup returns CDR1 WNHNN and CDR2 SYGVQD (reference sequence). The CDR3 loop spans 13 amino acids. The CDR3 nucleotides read TGCGCCAGCAGTGAGTCACTCGGGTACGAGCAGTACTTC. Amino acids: CASSESLGYEQYF.

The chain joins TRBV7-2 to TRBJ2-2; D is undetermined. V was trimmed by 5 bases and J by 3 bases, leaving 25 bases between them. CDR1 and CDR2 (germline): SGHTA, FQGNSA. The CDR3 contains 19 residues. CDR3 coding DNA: TGTGCCAGCAGCCCAGATGCTCCACTACCTCGACGAGACACCGGGGAGCTGTTTTTT. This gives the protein CASSPDAPLPRRDTGELFF. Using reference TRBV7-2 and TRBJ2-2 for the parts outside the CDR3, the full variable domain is GAGVSQSPSNKVTEKGKDVELRCDPISGHTALYWYRQSLGQGLEFLIYFQGNSAPDKSGLPSDRFSAERTGGSVSTLTIQRTQQEDSAVYLCASSPDAPLPRRDTGELFFGEGSRLTVL.